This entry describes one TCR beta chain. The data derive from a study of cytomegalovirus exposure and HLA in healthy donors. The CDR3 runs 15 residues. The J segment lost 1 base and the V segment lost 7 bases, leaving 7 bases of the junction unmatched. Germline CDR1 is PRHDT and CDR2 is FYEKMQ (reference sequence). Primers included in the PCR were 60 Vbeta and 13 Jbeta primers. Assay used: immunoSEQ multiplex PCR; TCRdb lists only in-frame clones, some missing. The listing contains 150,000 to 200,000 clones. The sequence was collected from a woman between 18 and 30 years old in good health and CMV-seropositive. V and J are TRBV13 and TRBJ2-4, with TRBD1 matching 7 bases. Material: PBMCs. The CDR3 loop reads CASTADRHAKNIQYF. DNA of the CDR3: TGTGCCAGCACCGCGGACAGGCATGCCAAAAACATTCAGTACTTC.